Shown below are 7 T cell receptor beta chains from a single sample sequenced in a study of glioma-infiltrating T cells. TCR alpha and beta CDR3 regions were amplified from RNA using iRepertoire nested multiplex PCR. Each CDR3 protein is one row after TCRdb ran MiXCR on the multiplex PCR reads. This sample carries about 410,000 distinct CDR3 sequences, less than 50% of them seen once, and the ten largest clones take more than 10%. What was sequenced was glioma tissue, nonneoplastic brain tissue, or PBMCs (not recorded which). The receptors stem from a human donor with low-grade glioma or glioblastoma, undergoing nonglioma brain surgery, or in good health (not recorded which).

A remark on this clonotype: A much larger clone lies one base from this, so it may be a read error. This rearrangement joins TRBV7-9 to TRBJ1-5; the D is unclear. Per germline, CDR1 SEHNR and CDR2 FQNEAQ (reference sequence). CDR3 size: 14 residues. This CDR3 reads CASSPWLGNKPQHF. The CDR3 DNA sequence: TGTGCCAGCAGCCCATGGCTCGGCAATAAGCCCCAGCATTTT.

The chain couples TRBV12-3 or TRBV12-4 to TRBJ2-7; D gene ambiguous. The CDR3 has 13 amino acids. Between the trimmed V and J ends, which lost 4 bases and 0 bases, there was a span of 7 bases. CDR3 bases: TGTGCCAGCAGTTCCGAGAGCTCCTACGAGCAGTACTTC. It specifies CASSSESSYEQYF.

The chain has TRBV10-3 and TRBJ2-3, with D tentatively TRBD2 (6 bases). CDR3 length: 16 residues. Germline V CDR1 and CDR2: ENHRY, SYGVKD. Trimming removed 5 bases from V and 2 bases from J, with 17 bases in between. CDR3 in amino acids: CAISSPLAFYTDTQYF. Here the CDR3 DNA reads TGTGCCATCAGTTCCCCCCTAGCGTTCTACACAGATACGCAGTATTTT.

The chain links TRBV18 to TRBJ2-5, with a weak D call TRBD2 (6 bases). With 0 bases removed from V and 2 bases from J, the gap between germline ends came to 13 bases. This CDR3 has 16 residues. CDR1 KGHSH and CDR2 LQKENI come from the germline V gene. The CDR3, as DNA: TGTGCCAGCTCACCACCGGGACTCCTGAGGCAAGAGACCCAGTACTTC. This gives the protein CASSPPGLLRQETQYF.

This clonotype was detected ten times or more. The chain employs TRBV6-2 or TRBV6-3 and TRBJ2-1, with a weak D call TRBD2 (5 bases). Germline V gives CDR1 MNHEY, CDR2 SVGEGT. Trimming shortened V by 0 bases and J by 3 bases, and 12 bases separated the two germline ends. CDR3 size: 16 residues. DNA of the CDR3: TGTGCCAGCAGTTACTCATTCGCTGAGGGCTACAATGAGCAGTTCTTC. This translates into CASSYSFAEGYNEQFF.

The chain recombines TRBV6-1 with TRBJ1-1, with 7 bases aligning to TRBD1. The germline V gene encodes CDR1 MNHNS and CDR2 SASEGT. The V and J ends lost 5 bases and 11 bases, in that order; junction bases with no gene match: 11. This CDR3 has 13 residues. The CDR3 reads CASSLGGEGSAFF. As DNA, the CDR3 is TGTGCCAGCAGTTTAGGGGGCGAGGGGAGTGCTTTCTTT.

About this clonotype: A junction boundary mismatches the germline segment, possibly from a read error. J is TRBJ2-5 and V is TRBV7-2, with 11 bases lining up with TRBD2. Germline-derived CDR1 and CDR2 are SGHTA and FQGNSA. The length of the CDR3 is 16 residues. The CDR3 DNA sequence: TGTGCCAGCAGCTTAGGTAGCGGGAGGGGCCAGGAGACCCTGTACTTC. Translated: CASSLGSGRGQETLYF.